Below are 8 T cell receptor beta chains sequenced from a single sample in a study of OX40 agonist ivuxolimab in advanced cancers. Generated by immunoSEQ multiplex PCR, the TCRdb table keeps only in-frame clones and is missing some. Of about 94,000 clones listed, around 90% are singletons. Sample: CD4+ or CD8+ T cells sorted from blood, taken in a trial of the OX40 agonist ivuxolimab. These receptors all stem from an adult with an advanced solid tumor such as melanoma, head and neck, liver or kidney cancer.

The chain recombines TRBV10-3 with TRBJ1-6; 8 bases line up with TRBD1. Germline trimming cut 10 bases from V and 6 bases from J; bases unmatched to any gene: 2. Per germline, CDR1 ENHRY and CDR2 SYGVKD. This CDR3 has 12 amino acids. The CDR3 nucleotides read TGTGCCACCGGACAGGGTAATTCACCCCTCCACTTT. It encodes CATGQGNSPLHF.

The chain recombines TRBV5-6 with TRBJ1-1; D is uncertain. Germline V lookup: CDR1 SGHDT, CDR2 YYEEEE. The CDR3 runs 14 residues. Trimming left V 3 bases short and J 3 bases short, with 12 bases between. The CDR3 DNA reads as TGTGCCAGCAGCTCCGCAGCCTTTTACACTGAAGCTTTCTTT. Translated, it gives CASSSAAFYTEAFF.

The sample holds one count of this clone. The V call is TRBV2, the J call TRBJ2-6; D may be TRBD1 (5 bases). This CDR3 contains 17 residues. Germline V lookup: CDR1 SNHLY, CDR2 FYNNEI. V lost 5 bases and J 0 bases, leaving 14 bases between the germline ends. CDR3: CASSSQAPSSGANVLTF. The DNA of the CDR3 is TGTGCCAGCAGTTCACAGGCCCCCAGCTCTGGGGCCAACGTCCTGACTTTC.

V and J are TRBV7-9 and TRBJ2-2; D might be TRBD1 or TRBD2, each matching 6 bases. From germline, CDR1 is SEHNR and CDR2 FQNEAQ (reference sequence). V was shortened by 4 bases and J by 7 bases, with 25 bases between the two germline ends. This CDR3 spans 18 amino acids. CDR3 loop: CASSSQLRTAPGVGELFF. The CDR3 DNA reads as TGTGCCAGCAGCTCCCAGCTACGGACAGCGCCGGGAGTCGGGGAGCTGTTTTTT.

The V call is TRBV6-6, the J call TRBJ1-2; D might be TRBD1 (5 bases). The CDR3 length is 14 residues. Germline lookup yields CDR1 MNHNY and CDR2 SVGAGI (reference sequence). V shed 7 bases and J shed 2 bases, with 14 bases lying between them. CDR3 protein: CASTRGKGNYGYTF. In nucleotides, the CDR3 is TGTGCCAGCACACGAGGGAAGGGGAACTATGGCTACACCTTC.

The rearrangement joins TRBV4-1 to TRBJ2-1; D may be TRBD2 (5 bases). The CDR3 contains 19 residues. CDR1 is MGHRA, CDR2 YSYEKL, per germline. The V end lost 1 base, the J end lost 0 bases, and 19 bases lay between the germline ends. CDR3: CASSQASAPGGLSYNEQFF. The CDR3 DNA sequence: TGCGCCAGCAGCCAAGCATCGGCCCCGGGTGGACTCTCCTACAATGAGCAGTTCTTC.

This chain connects TRBV6-4 to TRBJ2-2, with D unresolved. V lost 0 bases, J lost 4 bases, and 9 bases lay in between. Looked up from germline, CDR1 is MRHNA and CDR2 is SNTAGT. There are 15 residues in the CDR3. CDR3 bases: TGTGCCAGCAGTGACTCTCCGGGCCGCACCGGGGAGCTGTTTTTT. Its protein is CASSDSPGRTGELFF.

The chain's CDR3 is CASSGGAAREKLFF. CDR3 sequence (DNA): TGTGCCAGCAGTGGGGGGGCAGCTAGGGAAAAACTGTTTTTT. The V gene is TRBV6-1, the J gene TRBJ1-4; the D gene is possibly TRBD1 (6 bases). CDR1 and CDR2 from the germline V gene are MNHNS and SASEGT. This CDR3 spans 14 amino acids. Trimming stripped 4 bases from V and 8 bases from J, with 14 bases between.